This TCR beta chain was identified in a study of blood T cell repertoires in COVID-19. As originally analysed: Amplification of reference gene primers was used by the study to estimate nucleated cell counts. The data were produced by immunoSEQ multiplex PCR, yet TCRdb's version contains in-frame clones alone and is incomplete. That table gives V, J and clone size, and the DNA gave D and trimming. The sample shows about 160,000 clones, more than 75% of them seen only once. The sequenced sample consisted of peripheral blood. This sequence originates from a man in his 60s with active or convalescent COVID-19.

CDR3 sequence: CASSLDRNTEAFF. The CDR3 coding sequence is TGTGCCAGCAGCTTAGACAGGAACACTGAAGCTTTCTTT. The V and J genes are TRBV11-2 and TRBJ1-1; D not resolved. The CDR3 covers 13 residues. Between the trimmed V and J ends, which lost 0 bases and 1 base, there was a span of 3 bases. From germline, CDR1 is SGHAT and CDR2 FQNNGV.